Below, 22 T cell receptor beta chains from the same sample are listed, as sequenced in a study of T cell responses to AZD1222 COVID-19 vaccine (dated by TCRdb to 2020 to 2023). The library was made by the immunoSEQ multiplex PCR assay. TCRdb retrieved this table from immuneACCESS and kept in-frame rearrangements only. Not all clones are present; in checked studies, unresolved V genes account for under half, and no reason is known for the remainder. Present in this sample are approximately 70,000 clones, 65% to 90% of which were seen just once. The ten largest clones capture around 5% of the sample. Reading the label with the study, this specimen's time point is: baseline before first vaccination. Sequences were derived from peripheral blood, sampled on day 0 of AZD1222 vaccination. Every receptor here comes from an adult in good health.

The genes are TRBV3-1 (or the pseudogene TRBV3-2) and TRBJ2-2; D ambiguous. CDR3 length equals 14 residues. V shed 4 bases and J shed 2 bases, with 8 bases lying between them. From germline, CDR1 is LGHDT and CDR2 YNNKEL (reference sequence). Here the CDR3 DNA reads TGTGCCAGCAGCCGGCTCAGAAACACCGGGGAGCTGTTTTTT. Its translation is CASSRLRNTGELFF.

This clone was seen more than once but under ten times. CDR3 sequence reads: CASMRGGQYTQYF. CDR3 nucleotide sequence: TGCGCCAGCATGAGAGGGGGGCAATATACGCAGTATTTT. This chain connects TRBV5-1 to TRBJ2-3; tentatively, D is TRBD1 or TRBD2 (6 bases each). The germline CDR1 and CDR2 sequences are SGHRS and YFSETQ. This CDR3 is 13 amino acids long. V dropped 6 bases and J dropped 7 bases, with 15 bases sitting between them.

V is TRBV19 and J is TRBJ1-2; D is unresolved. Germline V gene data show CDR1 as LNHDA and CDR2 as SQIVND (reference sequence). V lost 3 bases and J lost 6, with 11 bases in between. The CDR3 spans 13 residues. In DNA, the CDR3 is TGTGCCAGTAGTATTTTTGGTGGGGATGGCTACACCTTC. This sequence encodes CASSIFGGDGYTF.

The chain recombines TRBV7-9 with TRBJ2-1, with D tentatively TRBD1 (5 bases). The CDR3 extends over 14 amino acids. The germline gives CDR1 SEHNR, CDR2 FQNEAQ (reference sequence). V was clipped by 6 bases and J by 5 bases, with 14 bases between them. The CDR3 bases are TGTGCCAGCAGACCTTATGACAGAAACAATGAGCAGTTCTTC. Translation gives CASRPYDRNNEQFF.

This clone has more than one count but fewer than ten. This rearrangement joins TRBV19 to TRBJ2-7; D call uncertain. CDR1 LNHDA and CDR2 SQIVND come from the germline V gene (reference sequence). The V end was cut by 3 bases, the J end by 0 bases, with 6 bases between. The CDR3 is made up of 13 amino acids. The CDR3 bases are TGTGCCAGTAGTATCGGCATCTCCTACGAGCAGTACTTC. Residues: CASSIGISYEQYF.

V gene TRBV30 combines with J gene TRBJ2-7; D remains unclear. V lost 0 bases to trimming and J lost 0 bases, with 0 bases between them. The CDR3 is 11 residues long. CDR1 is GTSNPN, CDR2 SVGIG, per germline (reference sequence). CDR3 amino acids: CAWSVSYEQYF. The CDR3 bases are TGTGCCTGGAGTGTCTCCTACGAGCAGTACTTC.

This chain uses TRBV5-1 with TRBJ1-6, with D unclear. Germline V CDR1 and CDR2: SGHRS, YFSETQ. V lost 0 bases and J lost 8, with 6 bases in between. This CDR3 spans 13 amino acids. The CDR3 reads CASSLARDSPLHF. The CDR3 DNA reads TGCGCCAGCAGCTTGGCAAGGGATTCACCCCTCCACTTT.

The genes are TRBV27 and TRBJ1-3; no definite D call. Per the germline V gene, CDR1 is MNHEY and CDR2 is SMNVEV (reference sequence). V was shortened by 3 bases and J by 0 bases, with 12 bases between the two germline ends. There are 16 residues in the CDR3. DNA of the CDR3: TGTGCCAGCAGTTTGGGCACCGGGAGCTCTGGAAACACCATATATTTT. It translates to CASSLGTGSSGNTIYF.

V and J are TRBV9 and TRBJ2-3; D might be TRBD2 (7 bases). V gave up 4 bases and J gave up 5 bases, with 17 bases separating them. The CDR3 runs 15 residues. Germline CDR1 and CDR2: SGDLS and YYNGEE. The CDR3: CASSPRAGAVDTQYF. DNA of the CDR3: TGTGCCAGCAGCCCCAGGGCGGGGGCGGTAGATACGCAGTATTTT.

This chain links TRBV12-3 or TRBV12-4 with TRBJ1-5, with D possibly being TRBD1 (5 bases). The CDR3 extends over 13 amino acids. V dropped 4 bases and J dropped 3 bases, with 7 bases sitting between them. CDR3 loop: CASSWGVNQPQHF. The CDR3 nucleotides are TGTGCCAGCAGTTGGGGGGTCAATCAGCCCCAGCATTTT.

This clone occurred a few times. CDR3 in amino acids: CASSRDRSYNEQFF. The CDR3 bases are TGTGCCAGCAGTCGGGACAGGTCCTACAATGAGCAGTTCTTC. J is TRBJ2-1 and V is TRBV6-5; 8 bases are a match to TRBD1. Germline V gene lookup returns CDR1 MNHEY and CDR2 SVGAGI. The CDR3 is made up of 14 amino acids. J gave up 1 base and V 5 bases, and 1 base lay outside the gene matches.

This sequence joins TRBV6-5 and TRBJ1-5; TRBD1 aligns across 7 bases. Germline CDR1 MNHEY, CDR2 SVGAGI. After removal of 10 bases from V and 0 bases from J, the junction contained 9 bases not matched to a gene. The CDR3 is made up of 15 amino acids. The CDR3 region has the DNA TGTGCCACCTCGACAGGGCCTCTTAGCAATCAGCCCCAGCATTTT. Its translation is CATSTGPLSNQPQHF.

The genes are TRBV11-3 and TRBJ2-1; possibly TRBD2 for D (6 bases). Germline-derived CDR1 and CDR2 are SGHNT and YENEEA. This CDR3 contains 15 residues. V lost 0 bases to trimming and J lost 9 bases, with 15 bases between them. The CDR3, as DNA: TGTGCCAGCAGCTTAGAGGGACTGCACCCCAGTGAGCAGTTCTTC. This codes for CASSLEGLHPSEQFF.

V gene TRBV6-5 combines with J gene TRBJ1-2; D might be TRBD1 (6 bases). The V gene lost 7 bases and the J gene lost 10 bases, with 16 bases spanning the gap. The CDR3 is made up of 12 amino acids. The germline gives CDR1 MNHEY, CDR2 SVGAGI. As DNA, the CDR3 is TGTGCCAGCATAGGTGGGGGCCTTGTCTACACCTTC. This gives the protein CASIGGGLVYTF.

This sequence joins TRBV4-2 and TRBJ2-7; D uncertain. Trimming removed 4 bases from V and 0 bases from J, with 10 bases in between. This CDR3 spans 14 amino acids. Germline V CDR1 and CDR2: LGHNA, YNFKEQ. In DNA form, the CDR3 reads TGTGCCAGCAGCCCTAGACCAAGCTCCTACGAGCAGTACTTC. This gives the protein CASSPRPSSYEQYF.

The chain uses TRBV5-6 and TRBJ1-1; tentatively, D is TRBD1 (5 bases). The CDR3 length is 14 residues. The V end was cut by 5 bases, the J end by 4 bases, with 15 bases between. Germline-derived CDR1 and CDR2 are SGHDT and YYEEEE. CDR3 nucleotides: TGTGCCAGCAGACCGGGGGGGTTGGCCACTGAAGCTTTCTTT. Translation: CASRPGGLATEAFF.

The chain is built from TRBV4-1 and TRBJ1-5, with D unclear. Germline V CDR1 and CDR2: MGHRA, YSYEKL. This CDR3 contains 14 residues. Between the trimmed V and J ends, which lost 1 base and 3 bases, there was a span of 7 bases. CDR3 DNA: TGCGCCAGCAGCCAAGGGAGCTACAATCAGCCCCAGCATTTT. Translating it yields CASSQGSYNQPQHF.

Written as DNA, the CDR3 is TGTGCCAGCAGCTGGGGACAGATGAACACTGAAGCTTTCTTT. It encodes CASSWGQMNTEAFF. This rearrangement joins TRBV11-3 to TRBJ1-1; 7 bases fit TRBD1. This CDR3 has 14 amino acids. Germline CDR1 and CDR2: SGHNT and YENEEA. The V gene end was trimmed by 4 bases and the J gene end by 0 bases; junction bases not matched to a gene: 2.

For the CDR3, the DNA is TGTGCCAGCAGCCTCCCCGGGACGGCTAACACCGGGGAGCTGTTTTTT. Translation gives CASSLPGTANTGELFF. J is TRBJ2-2 and V is TRBV16; D may match TRBD1 or TRBD2 (5 bases each). CDR1 is KGHSY and CDR2 is FQNENV in the germline V gene. CDR3 length equals 16 residues. Trimming shortened V by 4 bases and J by 2 bases, and 14 bases separated the two germline ends.

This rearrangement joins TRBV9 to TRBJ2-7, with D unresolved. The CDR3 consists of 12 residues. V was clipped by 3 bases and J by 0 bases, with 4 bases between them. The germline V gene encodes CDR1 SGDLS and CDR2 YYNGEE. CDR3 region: CASSGDSYEQYF. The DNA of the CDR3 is TGTGCCAGCAGCGGGGACTCCTACGAGCAGTACTTC.

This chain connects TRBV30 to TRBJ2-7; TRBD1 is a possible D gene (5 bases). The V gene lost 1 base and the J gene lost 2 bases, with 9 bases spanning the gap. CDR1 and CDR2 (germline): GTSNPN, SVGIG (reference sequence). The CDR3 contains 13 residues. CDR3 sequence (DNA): TGTGCCTGGAGTGCTACAGGAGCCTACGAGCAGTACTTC. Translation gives CAWSATGAYEQYF.

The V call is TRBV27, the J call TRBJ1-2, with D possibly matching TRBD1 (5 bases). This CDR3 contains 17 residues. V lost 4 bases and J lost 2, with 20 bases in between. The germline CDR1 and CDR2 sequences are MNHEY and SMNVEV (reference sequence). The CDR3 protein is CASSSDAIKPGNYGYTF. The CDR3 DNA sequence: TGTGCCAGCAGTTCCGACGCCATAAAACCAGGGAACTATGGCTACACCTTC.